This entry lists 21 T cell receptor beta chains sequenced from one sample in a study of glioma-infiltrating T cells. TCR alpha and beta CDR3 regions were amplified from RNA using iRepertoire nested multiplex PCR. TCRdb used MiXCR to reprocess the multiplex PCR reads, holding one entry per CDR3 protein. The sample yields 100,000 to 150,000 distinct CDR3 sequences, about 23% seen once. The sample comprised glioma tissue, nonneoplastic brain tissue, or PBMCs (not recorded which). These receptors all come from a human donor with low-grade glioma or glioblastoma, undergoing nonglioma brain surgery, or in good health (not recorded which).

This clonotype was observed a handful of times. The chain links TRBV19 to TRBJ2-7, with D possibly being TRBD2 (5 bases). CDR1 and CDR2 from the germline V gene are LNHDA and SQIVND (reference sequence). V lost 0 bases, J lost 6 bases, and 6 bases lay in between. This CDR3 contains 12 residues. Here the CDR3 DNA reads TGTGCCAGTAGTATAGACGGAGGCGAGCAGTACTTC. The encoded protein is CASSIDGGEQYF.

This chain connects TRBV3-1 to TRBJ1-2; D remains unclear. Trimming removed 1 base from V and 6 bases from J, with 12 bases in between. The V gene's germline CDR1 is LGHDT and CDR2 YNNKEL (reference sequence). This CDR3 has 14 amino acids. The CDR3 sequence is CASSQALTFNGYTF. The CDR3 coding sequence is TGTGCCAGCAGCCAAGCTCTGACTTTCAATGGCTACACCTTC. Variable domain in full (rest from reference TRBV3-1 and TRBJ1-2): DTAVSQTPKYLVTQMGNDKSIKCEQNLGHDTMYWYKQDSKKFLKIMFSYNNKELIINETVPNRFSPKSPDKAHLNLHINSLELGDSAVYFCASSQALTFNGYTFGSGTRLTVV.

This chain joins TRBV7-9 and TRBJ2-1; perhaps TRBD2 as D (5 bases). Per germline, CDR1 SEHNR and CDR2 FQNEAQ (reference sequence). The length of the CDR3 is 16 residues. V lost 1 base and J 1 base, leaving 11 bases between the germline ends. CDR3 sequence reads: CASSLGAGASYNEQFF. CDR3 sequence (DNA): TGTGCCAGCAGCTTAGGGGCGGGCGCGTCCTACAATGAGCAGTTCTTC.

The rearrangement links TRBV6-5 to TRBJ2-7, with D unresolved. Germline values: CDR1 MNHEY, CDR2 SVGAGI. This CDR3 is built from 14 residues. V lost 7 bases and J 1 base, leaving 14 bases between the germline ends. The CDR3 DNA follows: TGTGCCAGCACTGACTCGACCAATTCCTACGAGCAGTACTTC. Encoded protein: CASTDSTNSYEQYF.

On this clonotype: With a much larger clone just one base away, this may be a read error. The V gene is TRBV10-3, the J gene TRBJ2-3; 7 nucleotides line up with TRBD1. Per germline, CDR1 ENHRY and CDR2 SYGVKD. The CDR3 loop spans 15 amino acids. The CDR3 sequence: CAVSEPDRDTDTQYF. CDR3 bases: TGTGCCGTCAGTGAGCCAGACAGGGATACAGATACGCAGTATTTT.

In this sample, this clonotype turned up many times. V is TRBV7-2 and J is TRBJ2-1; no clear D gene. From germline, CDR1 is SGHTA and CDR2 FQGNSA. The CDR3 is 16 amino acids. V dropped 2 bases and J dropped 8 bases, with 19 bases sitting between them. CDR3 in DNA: TGTGCCAGCAGCTTAAGAGCCGAATCTGGGTTTCATGAGCAGTTCTTC. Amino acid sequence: CASSLRAESGFHEQFF.

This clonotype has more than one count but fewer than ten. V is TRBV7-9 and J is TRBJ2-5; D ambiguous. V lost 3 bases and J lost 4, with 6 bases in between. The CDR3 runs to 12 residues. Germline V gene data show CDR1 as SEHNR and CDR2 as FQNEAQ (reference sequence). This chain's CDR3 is CASSFRVETQYF. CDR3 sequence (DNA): TGTGCCAGCAGCTTTAGGGTAGAGACCCAGTACTTC.

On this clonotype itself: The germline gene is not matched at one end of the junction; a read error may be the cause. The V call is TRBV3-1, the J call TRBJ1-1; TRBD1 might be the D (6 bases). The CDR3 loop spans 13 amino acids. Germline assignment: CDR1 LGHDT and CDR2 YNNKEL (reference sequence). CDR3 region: CASSPTGGTESFF. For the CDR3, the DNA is TGTGCCAGCAGCCCGACAGGAGGCACTGAATCTTTCTTT.

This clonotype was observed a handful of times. Written as DNA, the CDR3 is TGTGCCAGCAGTGAAGTGGGGCAGGGGTATTCTCAGCCCCAGCATTTT. This translates into CASSEVGQGYSQPQHF. The chain joins TRBV6-1 to TRBJ1-5, with D possibly being TRBD1 (6 bases). Germline CDR1 MNHNS, CDR2 SASEGT. CDR3 size: 16 residues. V lost 1 base, J lost 6 bases, and 16 bases lay in between.

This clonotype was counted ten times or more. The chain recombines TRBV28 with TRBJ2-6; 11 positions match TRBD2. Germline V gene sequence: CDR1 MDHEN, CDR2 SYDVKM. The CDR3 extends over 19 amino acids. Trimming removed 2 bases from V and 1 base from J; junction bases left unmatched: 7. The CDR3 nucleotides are TGTGCCAGCAGTTTAATCGGCCTAGCGGGAGGATCTGGGGCCAACGTCCTGACTTTC. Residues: CASSLIGLAGGSGANVLTF.

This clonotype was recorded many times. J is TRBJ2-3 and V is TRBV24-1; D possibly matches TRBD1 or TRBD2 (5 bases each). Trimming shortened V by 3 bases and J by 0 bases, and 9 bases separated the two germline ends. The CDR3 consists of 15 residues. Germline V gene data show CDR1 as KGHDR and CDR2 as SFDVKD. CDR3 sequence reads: CATSDDRDSTDTQYF. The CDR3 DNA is TGTGCCACCAGTGATGACCGGGACAGCACAGATACGCAGTATTTT.

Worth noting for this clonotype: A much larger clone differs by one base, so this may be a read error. The CDR3 DNA is TGTGCCGGCAGTTTCCGGGAGGCCCCTTGGGGAGAGACCCAGTACTTC. It specifies CAGSFREAPWGETQYF. The rearrangement uses TRBV28 and TRBJ2-5; TRBD2 matches at 7 bases. This CDR3 region has 16 residues. The V gene's germline CDR1 is MDHEN and CDR2 SYDVKM.

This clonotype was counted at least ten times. The CDR3 sequence is CASSLVSLETQYF. The CDR3 DNA is TGTGCCAGCAGCTTAGTGTCTCTAGAGACCCAGTACTTC. The rearrangement links TRBV7-2 to TRBJ2-5, with D unresolved. Germline V lookup: CDR1 SGHTA, CDR2 FQGNSA. V gave up 1 base and J gave up 4 bases, with 7 bases separating them. The CDR3 has 13 amino acids.

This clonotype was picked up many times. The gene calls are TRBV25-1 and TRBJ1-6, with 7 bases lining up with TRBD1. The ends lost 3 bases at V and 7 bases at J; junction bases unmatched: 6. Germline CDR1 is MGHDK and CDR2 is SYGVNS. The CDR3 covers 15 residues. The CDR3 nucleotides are TGTGCCAGCAGTGATCACAGGGGAGGCAATTCACCCCTCCACTTT. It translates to CASSDHRGGNSPLHF.

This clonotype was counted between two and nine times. The CDR3 sequence: CASSLWTGGNTIYF. The CDR3 DNA reads as TGTGCCAGCAGTTTATGGACAGGAGGAAACACCATATATTTT. The chain joins TRBV2 to TRBJ1-3; 7 positions agree with TRBD1. The CDR3 extends over 14 amino acids. The junction had 5 bases not matched to a gene; V was cut back by 5 bases and J by 4 bases. The germline V gene encodes CDR1 SNHLY and CDR2 FYNNEI.

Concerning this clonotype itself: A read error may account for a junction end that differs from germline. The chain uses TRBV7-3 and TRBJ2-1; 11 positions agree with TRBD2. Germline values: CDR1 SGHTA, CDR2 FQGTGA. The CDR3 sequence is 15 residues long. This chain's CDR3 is CASSLAGTSGNEQLF. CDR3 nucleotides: TGTGCCAGCAGCCTAGCCGGGACTAGCGGAAATGAGCAGCTCTTC.

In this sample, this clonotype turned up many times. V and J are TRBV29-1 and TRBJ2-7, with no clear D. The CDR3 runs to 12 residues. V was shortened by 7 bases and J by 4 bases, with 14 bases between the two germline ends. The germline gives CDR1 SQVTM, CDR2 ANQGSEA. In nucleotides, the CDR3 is TGCAGCGCCCAAGGTATTGGGTACGAGCAGTACTTC. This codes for CSAQGIGYEQYF.

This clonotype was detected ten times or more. The CDR3 spells CASSLQGGTGELFF. The DNA for the CDR3 is TGTGCCAGCAGCCTACAGGGTGGCACCGGGGAGCTGTTTTTT. This chain connects TRBV14 to TRBJ2-2; a possible D gene is TRBD1 (6 bases). The CDR3 runs to 14 residues. V gave up 4 bases and J gave up 4 bases, with 10 bases separating them. Germline V gene lookup returns CDR1 SGHDN and CDR2 FVKESK.

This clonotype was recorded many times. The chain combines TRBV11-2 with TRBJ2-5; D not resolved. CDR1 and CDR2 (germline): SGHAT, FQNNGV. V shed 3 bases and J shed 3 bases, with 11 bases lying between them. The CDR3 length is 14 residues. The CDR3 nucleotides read TGTGCCAGCAGCTTTGCGCTCACCAAAGAGACCCAGTACTTC. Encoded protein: CASSFALTKETQYF.

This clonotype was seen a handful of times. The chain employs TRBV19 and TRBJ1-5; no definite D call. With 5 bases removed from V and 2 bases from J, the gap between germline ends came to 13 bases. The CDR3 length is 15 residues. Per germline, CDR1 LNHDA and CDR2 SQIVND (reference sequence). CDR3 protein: CASSRSPQGNQPQHF. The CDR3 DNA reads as TGTGCCAGTAGTCGTTCCCCTCAGGGCAATCAGCCCCAGCATTTT.

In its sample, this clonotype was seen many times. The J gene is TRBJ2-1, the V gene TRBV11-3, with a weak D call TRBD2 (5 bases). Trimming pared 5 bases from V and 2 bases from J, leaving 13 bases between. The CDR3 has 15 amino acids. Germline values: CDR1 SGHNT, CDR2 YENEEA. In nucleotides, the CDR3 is TGTGCCAGCAGCAAAGGGAGCGAGACCTACAATGAGCAGTTCTTC. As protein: CASSKGSETYNEQFF. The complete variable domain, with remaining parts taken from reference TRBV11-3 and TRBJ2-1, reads EAGVVQSPRYKIIEKKQPVAFWCNPISGHNTLYWYLQNLGQGPELLIRYENEEAVDDSQLPKDRFSAERLKGVDSTLKIQPAELGDSAVYLCASSKGSETYNEQFFGPGTRLTVL.